Following are 7 T cell receptor beta chains from one sample sequenced in a study of PD-1 blockade in classical Hodgkin lymphoma. Each patient relapsed following autologous stem cell transplantation, and prior brentuximab vedotin exposure differed. Sequencing was performed with immunoSEQ multiplex PCR; in TCRdb, only in-frame clones are kept and a portion is missing. The data show more than 40,000 clones, with roughly 80% seen just once and 20% to 25% held by the top ten. Sample: peripheral blood mononuclear cells (PBMCs), taken at baseline. The source is a human donor with classical Hodgkin lymphoma.

The chain is built from TRBV30 and TRBJ1-3; D gene ambiguous. V was shortened by 3 bases and J by 4 bases, with 7 bases between the two germline ends. Germline assignment: CDR1 GTSNPN and CDR2 SVGIG (reference sequence). There are 12 residues in the CDR3. The chain's CDR3 is CAWRSNGNTIYF. CDR3 DNA sequence: TGTGCCTGGAGAAGCAACGGAAACACCATATATTTT.

The V call is TRBV28, the J call TRBJ2-3; D not certain. This CDR3 has 13 amino acids. Germline V gene data show CDR1 as MDHEN and CDR2 as SYDVKM. V was cut by 5 bases and J by 4 bases, with 10 bases left in between. CDR3 DNA: TGTGCCAGCAGTCCCTGGGGTCCAGATACGCAGTATTTT. Translating gives CASSPWGPDTQYF. The full variable domain, rest sourced from reference TRBV28 and TRBJ2-3, is DVKVTQSSRYLVKRTGEKVFLECVQDMDHENMFWYRQDPGLGLRLIYFSYDVKMKEKGDIPEGYSVSREKKERFSLILESASTNQTSMYLCASSPWGPDTQYFGPGTRLTVL.

This clone has only a few counts. The chain uses TRBV25-1 and TRBJ2-1, with D tentatively TRBD1 or TRBD2 (6 bases each). CDR3 length equals 14 residues. V was shortened by 4 bases and J by 7 bases, with 14 bases between the two germline ends. Germline CDR1 is MGHDK and CDR2 is SYGVNS. CDR3 in amino acids: CASSGLGGVNEQFF. For the CDR3, the DNA is TGTGCCAGCAGTGGCCTGGGGGGCGTGAATGAGCAGTTCTTC. The complete variable domain, with remaining parts taken from reference TRBV25-1 and TRBJ2-1, reads EADIYQTPRYLVIGTGKKITLECSQTMGHDKMYWYQQDPGMELHLIHYSYGVNSTEKGDLSSESTVSRIRTEHFPLTLESARPSHTSQYLCASSGLGGVNEQFFGPGTRLTVL.

This clone was recorded a few times. V gene TRBV9 combines with J gene TRBJ2-1; possible D gene TRBD1, 5 bases. In germline, CDR1 is SGDLS, CDR2 YYNGEE. The CDR3 extends over 16 amino acids. V lost 0 bases and J 0 bases, leaving 10 bases between the germline ends. The CDR3 DNA reads as TGTGCCAGCAGCGTAGAAGGGGTTACCTCCTACAATGAGCAGTTCTTC. Translating gives CASSVEGVTSYNEQFF.

The chain has TRBV7-2 and TRBJ1-5; 9 nucleotides match TRBD1. This CDR3 is 15 amino acids long. From germline, CDR1 is SGHTA and CDR2 FQGNSA. The trim removed 5 bases at V and 0 bases at J, leaving 2 bases unmatched. The CDR3 here is CASSRTGVSNQPQHF. The DNA for the CDR3 is TGTGCCAGCAGCCGGACAGGGGTTAGCAATCAGCCCCAGCATTTT. The variable domain in full, completed from reference TRBV7-2 and TRBJ1-5, reads GAGVSQSPSNKVTEKGKDVELRCDPISGHTALYWYRQSLGQGLEFLIYFQGNSAPDKSGLPSDRFSAERTGGSVSTLTIQRTQQEDSAVYLCASSRTGVSNQPQHFGDGTRLSIL.

The chain recombines TRBV28 with TRBJ1-1; TRBD1 matches 8 bases. Germline loops: CDR1 MDHEN, CDR2 SYDVKM. The junction had 3 bases not matched to a gene; V was cut back by 0 bases and J by 0 bases. CDR3 length: 16 residues. Written as DNA, the CDR3 is TGTGCCAGCAGTTTATGGGGGGACAGGCTGAACACTGAAGCTTTCTTT. Translation: CASSLWGDRLNTEAFF.

This clone is a singleton in its sample. The chain combines TRBV13 with TRBJ1-4; no clear D. From germline, CDR1 is PRHDT and CDR2 FYEKMQ (reference sequence). Trimming pared 2 bases from V and 6 bases from J, leaving 7 bases between. The CDR3 consists of 13 residues. The CDR3 sequence: CASSLYADEKLFF. CDR3 nucleotides: TGTGCCAGCAGCTTATATGCAGATGAAAAACTGTTTTTT.